This TCR beta chain is from a study of TIL therapy for anti-PD-1-resistant metastatic lung cancer. Study summary: Progressing patients received lymphodepletion, expanded TIL infusion and IL-2. Tumors had a median PD-L1 proportion score of about 6.6%.

As to this clone: Its antigen is as yet unknown.

Described time point: pre-treatment sample, taken before nivolumab and TIL therapy. V lost 3 bases, J lost 4 bases, and 13 bases lay in between. Germline CDR1 is SGDLS and CDR2 is YYNGEE. CDR3 length equals 14 residues. The libraries were made with immunoSEQ v3. Survey-level samples got 1.5 million to 2.5 million read pairs; deep-level samples got roughly 4.5-6 million. Only in-frame clones appear in the TCRdb table, and some are missing; sequencing was by immunoSEQ multiplex PCR. The data contain about 59,000 clones, roughly 70% of them singletons. Overall study results and limits: TIL clonotype persistence in blood showed no apparent association with response.

The source of this sequence is a person aged 30 to 80 with non-small cell lung cancer. The chain uses TRBV9 and TRBJ1-2; D is uncertain. The source was blood, collected at baseline. CDR3 in amino acids: CASSALPGPYGYTF. CDR3 sequence (DNA): TGTGCCAGCAGCGCCCTGCCGGGCCCCTATGGCTACACCTTC.